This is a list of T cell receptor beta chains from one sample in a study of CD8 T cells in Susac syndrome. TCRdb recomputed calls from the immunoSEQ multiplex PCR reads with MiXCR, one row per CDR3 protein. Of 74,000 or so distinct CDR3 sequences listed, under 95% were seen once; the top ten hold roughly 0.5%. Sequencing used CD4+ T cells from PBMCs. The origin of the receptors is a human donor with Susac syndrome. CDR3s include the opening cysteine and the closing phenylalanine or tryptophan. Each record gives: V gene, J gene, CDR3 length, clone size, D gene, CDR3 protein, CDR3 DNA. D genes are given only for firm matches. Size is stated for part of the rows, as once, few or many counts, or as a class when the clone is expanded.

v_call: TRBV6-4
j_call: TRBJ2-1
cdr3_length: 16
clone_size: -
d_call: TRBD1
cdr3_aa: CASSPGTGLTYNEQFF
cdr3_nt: TGTGCCAGCAGTCCCGGGACAGGGTTGACCTACAATGAGCAGTTCTTC

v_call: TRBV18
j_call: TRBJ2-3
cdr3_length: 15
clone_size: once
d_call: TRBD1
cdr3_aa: CASSPGQGSTDTQYF
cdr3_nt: TGTGCCAGCAGCCCGGGACAGGGTTCCACAGATACGCAGTATTTT

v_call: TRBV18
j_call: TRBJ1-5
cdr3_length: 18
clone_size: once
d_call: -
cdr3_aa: CASSPGGQGVLTRQPQHF
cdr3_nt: TGTGCCAGCTCCCCGGGGGGGCAGGGCGTACTGACCCGGCAGCCCCAGCATTTT

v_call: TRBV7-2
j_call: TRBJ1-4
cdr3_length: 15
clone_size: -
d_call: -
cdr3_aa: CASSPGVVGWEKLFF
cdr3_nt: TGTGCCAGCAGCCCAGGAGTTGTTGGGTGGGAAAAACTGTTTTTT

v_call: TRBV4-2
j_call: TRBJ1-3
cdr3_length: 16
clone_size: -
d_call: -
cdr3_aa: CASSQEGGTSGNTIYF
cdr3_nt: TGTGCCAGCAGCCAAGAGGGCGGCACCTCTGGAAACACCATATATTTT

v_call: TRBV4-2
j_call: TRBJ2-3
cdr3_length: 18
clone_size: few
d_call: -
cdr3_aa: CASSQGFGRLEGTDTQYF
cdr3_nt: TGTGCCAGCAGCCAAGGGTTTGGGAGACTAGAGGGGACAGATACGCAGTATTTT

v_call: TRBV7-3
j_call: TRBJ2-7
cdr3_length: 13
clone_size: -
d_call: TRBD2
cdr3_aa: CASSLAGGGEQYF
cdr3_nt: TGTGCCAGCAGCTTAGCGGGAGGAGGCGAGCAGTACTTC

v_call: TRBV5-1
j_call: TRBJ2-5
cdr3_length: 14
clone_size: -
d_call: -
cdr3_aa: CASSLYEGPGAQYF
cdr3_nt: TGCGCCAGCAGCTTGTACGAGGGCCCCGGGGCCCAGTACTTC

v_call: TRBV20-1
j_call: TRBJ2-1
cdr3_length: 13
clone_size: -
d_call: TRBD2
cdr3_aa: CSGRASGRNEQFF
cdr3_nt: TGCAGCGGGAGGGCTAGCGGGAGGAATGAGCAGTTCTTC

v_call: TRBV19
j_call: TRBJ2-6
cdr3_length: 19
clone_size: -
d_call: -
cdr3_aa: CASGIDSWQGSSGANVLTF
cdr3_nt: TGTGCCAGTGGTATAGATTCGTGGCAGGGAAGCTCTGGGGCCAACGTCCTGACTTTC

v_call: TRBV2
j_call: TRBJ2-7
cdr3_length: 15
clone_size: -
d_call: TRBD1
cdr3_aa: CASSERDRGPYEQYF
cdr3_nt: TGTGCCAGCAGTGAAAGGGACAGGGGGCCCTACGAGCAGTACTTC

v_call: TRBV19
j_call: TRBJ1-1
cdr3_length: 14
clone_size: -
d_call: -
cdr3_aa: CASHRGPLSTEAFF
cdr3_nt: TGTGCCAGCCACCGTGGGCCTCTGAGCACTGAAGCTTTCTTT

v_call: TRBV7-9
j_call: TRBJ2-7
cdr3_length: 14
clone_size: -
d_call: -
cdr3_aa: CASSFKGSGYEQYF
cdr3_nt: TGTGCCAGCAGCTTTAAGGGTTCAGGGTACGAGCAGTACTTC

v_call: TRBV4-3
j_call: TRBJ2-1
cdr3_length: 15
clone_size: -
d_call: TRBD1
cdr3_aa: CASSPRPTGDNEQFF
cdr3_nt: TGCGCCAGCAGCCCAAGGCCGACAGGGGACAATGAGCAGTTCTTC

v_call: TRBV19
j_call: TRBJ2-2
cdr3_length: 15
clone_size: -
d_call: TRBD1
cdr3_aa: CASSIDRAVTGELFF
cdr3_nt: TGTGCCAGTAGTATCGACAGGGCAGTCACCGGGGAGCTGTTTTTT

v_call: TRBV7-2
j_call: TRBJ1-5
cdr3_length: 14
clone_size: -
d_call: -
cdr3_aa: CASSRDGGNQPQHF
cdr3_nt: TGTGCCAGCAGCCGGGACGGAGGCAATCAGCCCCAGCATTTT

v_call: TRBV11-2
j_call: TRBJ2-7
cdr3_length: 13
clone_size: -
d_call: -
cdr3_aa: CASSQGLLYEQYF
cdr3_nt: TGTGCCAGCAGCCAGGGGCTTTTGTACGAGCAGTACTTC

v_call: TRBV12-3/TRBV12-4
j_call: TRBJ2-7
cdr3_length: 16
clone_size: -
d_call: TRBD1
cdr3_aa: CASRIGQGTGSYEQYF
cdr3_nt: TGTGCCAGCAGAATTGGACAGGGGACGGGCTCCTACGAGCAGTACTTC

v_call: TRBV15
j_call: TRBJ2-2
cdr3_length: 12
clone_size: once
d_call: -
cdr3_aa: CATRKGTGELFF
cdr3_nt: TGTGCCACCAGGAAGGGCACCGGGGAGCTGTTTTTT

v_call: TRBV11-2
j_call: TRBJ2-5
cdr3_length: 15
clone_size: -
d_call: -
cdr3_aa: CASRGLEGGLETQYF
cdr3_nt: TGTGCCAGCAGAGGACTAGAGGGGGGATTAGAGACCCAGTACTTC

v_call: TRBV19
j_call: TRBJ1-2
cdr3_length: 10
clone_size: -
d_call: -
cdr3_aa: CASSKDGYTF
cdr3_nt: TGTGCCAGTAGTAAGGATGGCTACACCTTC

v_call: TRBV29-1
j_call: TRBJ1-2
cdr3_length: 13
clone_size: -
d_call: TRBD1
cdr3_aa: CSAFQGVGHGYTF
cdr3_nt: TGCAGCGCTTTTCAGGGGGTCGGGCATGGCTACACCTTC

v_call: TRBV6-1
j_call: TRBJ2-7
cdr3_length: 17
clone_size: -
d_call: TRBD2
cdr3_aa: CASSTTSGRTTPYEQYF
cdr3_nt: TGTGCCAGCAGCACGACTAGCGGGAGAACTACCCCCTACGAGCAGTACTTC

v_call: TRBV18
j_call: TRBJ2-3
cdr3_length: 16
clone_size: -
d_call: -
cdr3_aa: CASSPRRGASTDTQYF
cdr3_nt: TGTGCCAGCTCACCGCGGCGGGGAGCTAGCACAGATACGCAGTATTTT

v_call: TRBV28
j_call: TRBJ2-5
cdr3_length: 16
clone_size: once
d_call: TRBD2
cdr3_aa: CASSGGLAVLQETQYF
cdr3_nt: TGTGCCAGCAGTGGAGGACTAGCGGTTCTCCAAGAGACCCAGTACTTC

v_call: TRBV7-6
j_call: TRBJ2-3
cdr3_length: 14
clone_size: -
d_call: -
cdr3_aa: CASTRGGGTDTQYF
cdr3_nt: TGTGCCAGCACGAGGGGGGGCGGCACAGATACGCAGTATTTT